This TCR beta chain was identified during a study of cytomegalovirus exposure and HLA in healthy donors. The study ran its PCR with 60 Vbeta and 13 Jbeta primers. Sequenced by immunoSEQ multiplex PCR; TCRdb stores in-frame clones only, minus some. The sample consists of approximately 200,000 clones, 70% to 80% of them appearing once. Study-wide results and caveats: Later analysis showed TCR association rates varying by HLA locus, highest for DRB1 and lowest for HLA-C. After further analysis at a later stage, 16,951 TCR beta sequences were associated with HLA alleles at 0.05 false discovery rate. Near-uniform donor sequencing depth was presumed by presence/absence analyses. Among donors in an Asian-associated ancestry cluster, a later analysis reportedly found fewer N-insertions than the roughly 700-donor mean.

Germline lookup yields CDR1 SGHRS and CDR2 YFSETQ. The V and J ends lost 5 bases and 3 bases respectively, with 12 bases between them. This CDR3 is 13 amino acids long. For this clone: The antigen remains unidentified.

The rearrangement links TRBV5-1 to TRBJ2-7; possible D gene TRBD1, 6 bases. The receptor was isolated from a girl aged 2-15 years in good health and CMV-seronegative. The source material was PBMCs. The DNA for the CDR3 is TGCGCCAGCAGGGCTACAGGGTACTACGAGCAGTACTTC. It is translated as CASRATGYYEQYF.